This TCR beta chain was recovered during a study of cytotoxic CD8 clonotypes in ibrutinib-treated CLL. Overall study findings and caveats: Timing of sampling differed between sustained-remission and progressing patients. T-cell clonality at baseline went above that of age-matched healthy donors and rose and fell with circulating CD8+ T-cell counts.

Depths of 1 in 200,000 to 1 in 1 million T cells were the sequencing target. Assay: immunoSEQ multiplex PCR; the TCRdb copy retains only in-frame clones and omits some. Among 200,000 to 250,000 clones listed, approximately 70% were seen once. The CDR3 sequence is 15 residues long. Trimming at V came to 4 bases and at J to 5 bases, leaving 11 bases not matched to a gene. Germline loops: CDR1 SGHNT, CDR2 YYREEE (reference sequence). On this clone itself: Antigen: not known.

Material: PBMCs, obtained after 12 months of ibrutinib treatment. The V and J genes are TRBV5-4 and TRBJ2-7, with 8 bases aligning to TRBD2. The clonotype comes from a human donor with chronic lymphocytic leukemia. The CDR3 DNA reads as TGTGCCAGCAGCGAATCTCTGGGACTAGGAAACGAGCAGTACTTC. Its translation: CASSESLGLGNEQYF.